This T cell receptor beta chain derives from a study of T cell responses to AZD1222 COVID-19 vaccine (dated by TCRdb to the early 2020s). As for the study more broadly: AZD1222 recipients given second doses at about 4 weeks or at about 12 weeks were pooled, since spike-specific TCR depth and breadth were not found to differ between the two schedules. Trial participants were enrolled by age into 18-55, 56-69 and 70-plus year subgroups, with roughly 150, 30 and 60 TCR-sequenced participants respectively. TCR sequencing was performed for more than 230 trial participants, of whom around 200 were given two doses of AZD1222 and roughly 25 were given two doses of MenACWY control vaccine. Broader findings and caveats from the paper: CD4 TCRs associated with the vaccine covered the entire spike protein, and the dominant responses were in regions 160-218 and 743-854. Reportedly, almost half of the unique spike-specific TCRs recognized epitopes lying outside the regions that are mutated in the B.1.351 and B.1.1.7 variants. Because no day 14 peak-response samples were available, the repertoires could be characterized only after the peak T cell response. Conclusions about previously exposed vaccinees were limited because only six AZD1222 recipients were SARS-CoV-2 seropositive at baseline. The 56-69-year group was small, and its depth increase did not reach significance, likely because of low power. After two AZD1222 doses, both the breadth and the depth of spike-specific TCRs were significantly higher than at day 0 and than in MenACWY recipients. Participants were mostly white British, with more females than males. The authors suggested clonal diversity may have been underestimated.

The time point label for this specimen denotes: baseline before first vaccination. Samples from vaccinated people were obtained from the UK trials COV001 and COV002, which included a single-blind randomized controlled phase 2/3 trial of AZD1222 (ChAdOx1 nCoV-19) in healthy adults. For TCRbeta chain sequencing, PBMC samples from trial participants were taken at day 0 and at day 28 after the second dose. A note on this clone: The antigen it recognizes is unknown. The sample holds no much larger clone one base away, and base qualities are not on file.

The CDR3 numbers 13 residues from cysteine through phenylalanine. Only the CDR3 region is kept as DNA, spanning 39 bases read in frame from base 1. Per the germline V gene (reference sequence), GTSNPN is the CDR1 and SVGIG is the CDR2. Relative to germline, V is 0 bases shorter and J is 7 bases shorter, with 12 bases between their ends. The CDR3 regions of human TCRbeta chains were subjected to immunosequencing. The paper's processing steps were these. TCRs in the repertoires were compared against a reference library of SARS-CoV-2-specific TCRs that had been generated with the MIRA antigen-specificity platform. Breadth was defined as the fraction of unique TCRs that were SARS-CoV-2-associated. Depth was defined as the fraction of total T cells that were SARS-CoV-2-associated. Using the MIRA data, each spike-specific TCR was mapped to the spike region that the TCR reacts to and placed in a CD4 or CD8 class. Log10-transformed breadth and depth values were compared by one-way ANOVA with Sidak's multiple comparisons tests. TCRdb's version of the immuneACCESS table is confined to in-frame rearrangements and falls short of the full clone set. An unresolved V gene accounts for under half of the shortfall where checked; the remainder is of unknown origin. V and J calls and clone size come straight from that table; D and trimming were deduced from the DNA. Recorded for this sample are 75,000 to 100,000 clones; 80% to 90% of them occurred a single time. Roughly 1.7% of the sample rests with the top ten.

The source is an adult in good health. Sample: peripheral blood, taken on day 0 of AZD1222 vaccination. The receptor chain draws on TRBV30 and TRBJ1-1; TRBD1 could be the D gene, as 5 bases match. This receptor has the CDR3 CAWSVQTGVEAFF. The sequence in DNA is TGTGCCTGGAGTGTACAGACGGGGGTTGAAGCTTTCTTT.